A single sample is the source of the 5 T cell receptor beta chains below, sequenced in a study of blood T cell repertoires in COVID-19 (dated by TCRdb to 2020 to 2022). Library prep was done by the immunoSEQ multiplex PCR assay. As stored in TCRdb, this immuneACCESS dataset retains in-frame rearrangements with V and J assigned. A fraction of the clones does not appear; measured against another copy, unresolved V genes explain less than half of the discrepancy, and the remainder lacks a known reason. This sample holds about 59,000 clones; roughly 87% were observed only once. The ten largest clones take up roughly 5.3% of the sample. Material for sequencing was peripheral blood. These receptor sequences come from a man of 80 years or more in a cohort sampled during active COVID-19.

J is TRBJ2-1 and V is TRBV7-2; TRBD2 matches 9 bases. The V and J ends lost 5 bases and 8 bases, in that order; junction bases with no gene match: 10. The CDR3 has 15 amino acids. Germline CDR1 is SGHTA and CDR2 is FQGNSA. CDR3 in amino acids: CASSATPGLAYEQFF. In DNA, the CDR3 is TGTGCCAGCAGCGCAACCCCGGGACTAGCCTATGAGCAGTTCTTC. Drawing the rest from reference TRBV7-2 and TRBJ2-1, the complete variable domain is GAGVSQSPSNKVTEKGKDVELRCDPISGHTALYWYRQSLGQGLEFLIYFQGNSAPDKSGLPSDRFSAERTGGSVSTLTIQRTQQEDSAVYLCASSATPGLAYEQFFGPGTRLTVL.

This sequence joins TRBV11-2 and TRBJ2-7; 10 bases are shared with TRBD1. This CDR3 is built from 14 residues. V dropped 5 bases and J dropped 4; count of bases not matched to a gene: 5. Germline V gene sequence: CDR1 SGHAT, CDR2 FQNNGV. CDR3 DNA sequence: TGTGCCAGCAGCCAGGGACAGGGGTCGTACGAGCAGTACTTC. Its translation: CASSQGQGSYEQYF.

This chain uses TRBV3-1 (or the pseudogene TRBV3-2) with TRBJ2-7; D gene unclear. V lost 3 bases, J lost 2 bases, and 5 bases lay in between. The CDR3 extends over 12 amino acids. Germline V gene lookup returns CDR1 LGHDT and CDR2 YNNKEL (reference sequence). The CDR3, as DNA: TGTGCCAGCAGCCAGGGCCCCTACGAGCAGTACTTC. Translation gives CASSQGPYEQYF.

The chain uses TRBV7-2 and TRBJ2-5, with 9 positions matching TRBD2. The V gene's germline CDR1 is SGHTA and CDR2 FQGNSA. V lost 0 bases to trimming and J lost 0 bases; unmatched junction nucleotides: 8. CDR3 size: 18 residues. The CDR3, as DNA: TGTGCCAGCAGCTTAGCGGCGCGGGGGGGCTTTCACCAAGAGACCCAGTACTTC. The encoded protein is CASSLAARGGFHQETQYF.

This chain uses TRBV6-5 with TRBJ2-5, with TRBD1 matching over 10 bases. Germline values: CDR1 MNHEY, CDR2 SVGAGI. V lost 6 bases and J lost 5; bases outside the gene matches: 6. This CDR3 has 14 amino acids. The CDR3 nucleotides read TGTGCCAGCAGAGACAGGGGGCTTGGGGAGACCCAGTACTTC. Protein: CASRDRGLGETQYF.